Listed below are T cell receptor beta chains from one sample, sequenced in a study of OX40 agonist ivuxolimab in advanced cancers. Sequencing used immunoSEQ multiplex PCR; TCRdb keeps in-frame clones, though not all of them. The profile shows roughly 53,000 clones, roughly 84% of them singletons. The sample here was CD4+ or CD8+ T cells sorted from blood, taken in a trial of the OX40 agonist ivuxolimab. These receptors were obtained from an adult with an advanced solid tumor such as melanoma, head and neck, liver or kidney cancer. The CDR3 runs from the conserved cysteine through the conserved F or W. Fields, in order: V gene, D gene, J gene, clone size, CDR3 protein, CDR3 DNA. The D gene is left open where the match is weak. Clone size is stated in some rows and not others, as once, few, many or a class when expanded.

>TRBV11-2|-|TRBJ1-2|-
CASSLDGSGYTF
TGTGCCAGCAGCTTAGATGGAAGTGGCTACACCTTC
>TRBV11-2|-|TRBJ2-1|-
CASRPALGINEQFF
TGTGCCAGCAGACCGGCTCTAGGAATCAATGAGCAGTTCTTC
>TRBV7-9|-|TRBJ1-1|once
CASTGSSGSTEAFF
TGTGCCAGCACTGGCTCATCTGGGTCCACTGAAGCTTTCTTT
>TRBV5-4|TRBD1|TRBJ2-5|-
CASSLIGQVAKTQYF
TGTGCCAGCAGCTTGATAGGACAGGTTGCAAAGACCCAGTACTTC
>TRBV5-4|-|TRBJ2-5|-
CASSLAQEETQYF
TGTGCCAGCAGCTTGGCCCAGGAAGAGACCCAGTACTTC
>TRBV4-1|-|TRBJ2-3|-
CASSQGTAKGDTQYF
TGCGCCAGCAGCCAAGGGACCGCTAAGGGAGATACGCAGTATTTT
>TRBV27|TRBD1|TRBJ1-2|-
CASSSNRGFNYGYTF
TGTGCCAGCAGTTCCAACAGGGGGTTTAACTATGGCTACACCTTC
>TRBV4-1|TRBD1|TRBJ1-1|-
CASSQGAGGSGNTEAFF
TGCGCCAGCAGCCAAGGGGCAGGGGGCTCCGGGAACACTGAAGCTTTCTTT
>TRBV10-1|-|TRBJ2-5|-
CASAPGVQETQYF
TGCGCCAGCGCCCCGGGGGTACAAGAGACCCAGTACTTC
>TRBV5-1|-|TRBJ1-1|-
CASSLGEMAEAFF
TGCGCCAGCAGCTTGGGAGAGATGGCTGAAGCTTTCTTT
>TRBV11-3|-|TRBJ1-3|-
CASSLGGSGNTIYF
TGTGCCAGCAGCTTGGGGGGCTCTGGAAACACCATATATTTT
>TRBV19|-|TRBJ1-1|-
CASSMRGETEAFF
TGTGCCAGTAGTATGCGGGGTGAGACTGAAGCTTTCTTT
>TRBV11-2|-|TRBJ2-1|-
CASRPLGSLYNEQFF
TGTGCCAGCAGACCCTTGGGCTCACTCTACAATGAGCAGTTCTTC
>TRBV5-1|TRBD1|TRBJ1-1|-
CASTGGAGSMNTEAFF
TGCGCCAGCACAGGGGGGGCGGGCTCAATGAACACTGAAGCTTTCTTT
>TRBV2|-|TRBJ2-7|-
CASSKKTVHEQYF
TGTGCCAGCAGCAAAAAGACAGTCCACGAGCAGTACTTC
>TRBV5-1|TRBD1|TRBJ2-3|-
CASSRGQDVADTQYF
TGCGCCAGCAGCCGGGGACAGGACGTAGCAGATACGCAGTATTTT
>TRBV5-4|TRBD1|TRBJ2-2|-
CASSQAQGAQGTGELFF
TGTGCCAGCAGCCAGGCCCAGGGGGCGCAAGGCACCGGGGAGCTGTTTTTT
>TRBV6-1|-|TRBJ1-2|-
CASSEWEGVLYGYTF
TGTGCCAGCAGTGAATGGGAAGGGGTACTCTATGGCTACACCTTC
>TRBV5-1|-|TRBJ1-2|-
CASSLGGSSYGYTF
TGCGCCAGCAGCTTGGGTGGCAGCAGTTATGGCTACACCTTC
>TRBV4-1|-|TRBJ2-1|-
CASRPVELAKNEQFF
TGCGCCAGCAGACCCGTCGAACTAGCAAAAAATGAGCAGTTCTTC
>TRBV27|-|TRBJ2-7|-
CASSPGTYEQYF
TGTGCCAGCAGCCCCGGGACCTACGAGCAGTACTTC
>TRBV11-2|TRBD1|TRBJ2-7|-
CASSLGPGQGYEQYF
TGTGCCAGCAGCTTAGGCCCGGGACAGGGGTACGAGCAGTACTTC
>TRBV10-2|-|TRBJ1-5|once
CASRLGQQPNQPQHF
TGCGCCAGCAGGTTGGGGCAGCAACCTAATCAGCCCCAGCATTTT
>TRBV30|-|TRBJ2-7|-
CACGEYEQYF
TGTGCCTGCGGGGAGTACGAGCAGTACTTC
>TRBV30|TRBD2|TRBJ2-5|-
CAWSVLGLAYLGETQYF
TGTGCCTGGAGTGTACTAGGACTAGCGTACCTCGGGGAGACCCAGTACTTC
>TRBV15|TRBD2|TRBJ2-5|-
CATSRAGLAGGEETQYF
TGTGCCACCAGCAGAGCAGGACTAGCGGGGGGGGAAGAGACCCAGTACTTC
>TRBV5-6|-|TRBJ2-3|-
CASSFRQGSDTQYF
TGTGCCAGCAGCTTCCGGCAGGGATCGGATACGCAGTATTTT
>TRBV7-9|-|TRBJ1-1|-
CASSPTVNTEAFF
TGTGCCAGCAGCCCTACAGTGAACACTGAAGCTTTCTTT
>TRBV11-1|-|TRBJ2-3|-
CASSLVPGTGTDTQYF
TGTGCCAGCAGCTTAGTTCCGGGCACGGGCACAGATACGCAGTATTTT
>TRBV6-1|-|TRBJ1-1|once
CASRPTRSAEAFF
TGTGCCAGCAGGCCCACGAGGAGCGCTGAAGCTTTCTTT
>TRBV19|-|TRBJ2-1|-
CASSIQGPTNEQFF
TGTGCCAGTAGTATACAGGGGCCCACCAATGAGCAGTTCTTC